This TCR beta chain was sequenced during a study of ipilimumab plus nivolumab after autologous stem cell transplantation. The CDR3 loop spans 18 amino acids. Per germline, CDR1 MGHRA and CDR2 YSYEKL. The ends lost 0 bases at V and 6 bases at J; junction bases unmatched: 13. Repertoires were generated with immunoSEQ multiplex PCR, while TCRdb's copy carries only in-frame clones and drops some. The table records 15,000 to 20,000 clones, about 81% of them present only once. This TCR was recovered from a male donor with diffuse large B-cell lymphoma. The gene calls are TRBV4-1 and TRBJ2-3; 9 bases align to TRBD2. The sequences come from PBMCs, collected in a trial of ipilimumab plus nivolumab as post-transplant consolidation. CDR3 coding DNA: TGCGCCAGCAGCCAAGATCCCCCTACTAGCGGGTTGTTCGATACGCAGTATTTT. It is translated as CASSQDPPTSGLFDTQYF.